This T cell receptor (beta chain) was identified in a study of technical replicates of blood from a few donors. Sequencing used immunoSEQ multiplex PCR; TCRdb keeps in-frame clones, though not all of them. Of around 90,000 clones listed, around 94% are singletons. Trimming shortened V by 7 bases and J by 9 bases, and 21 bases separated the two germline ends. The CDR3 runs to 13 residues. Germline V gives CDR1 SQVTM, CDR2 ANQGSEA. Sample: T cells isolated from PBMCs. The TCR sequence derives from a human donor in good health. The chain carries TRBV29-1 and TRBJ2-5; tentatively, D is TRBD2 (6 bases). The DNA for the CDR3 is TGCAGCGCCGGGGACTCCACCTTGGCGGCCCAGTACTTC. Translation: CSAGDSTLAAQYF.